These T cell receptor beta chains were read from a single sample in a study of T cell changes during pregnancy in multiple sclerosis. Clones were read by immunoSEQ multiplex PCR, and TCRdb kept only the in-frame ones, dropping some. The sample records under 85,000 clones, roughly 94% being singletons. The source was peripheral blood, collected in the third trimester of pregnancy. These TCRs come from a female donor with multiple sclerosis, enrolled in a pregnancy study. CDR3s include the opening cysteine and the closing phenylalanine or tryptophan. D genes are given only for firm matches. Size is stated for part of the rows, as once, few or many counts, or as a class when the clone is expanded.

d_call: -
v_call: TRBV6-5
clone_size: -
j_call: TRBJ1-1
cdr3_aa: CASGEGTEAFF
cdr3_nt: TGTGCCAGCGGCGAGGGTACTGAAGCTTTCTTT

d_call: -
v_call: TRBV5-1
clone_size: -
j_call: TRBJ1-6
cdr3_aa: CASSLGPGNSPLHF
cdr3_nt: TGCGCCAGCAGCCTGGGGCCGGGTAATTCACCCCTCCACTTT

d_call: -
v_call: TRBV12-5
clone_size: -
j_call: TRBJ1-5
cdr3_aa: CASGGGYSNQPQHF
cdr3_nt: TGTGCTAGTGGGGGGGGTTATAGCAATCAGCCCCAGCATTTT

d_call: -
v_call: TRBV9
clone_size: -
j_call: TRBJ1-6
cdr3_aa: CASSLIPGTGRILHF
cdr3_nt: TGTGCCAGCAGCCTAATCCCAGGCACAGGGCGAATCCTCCACTTT

d_call: -
v_call: TRBV7-9
clone_size: -
j_call: TRBJ2-3
cdr3_aa: CASSSLGVGTDTQYF
cdr3_nt: TGTGCCAGCAGCTCGCTCGGGGTAGGCACAGATACGCAGTATTTT

d_call: TRBD1
v_call: TRBV5-8
clone_size: -
j_call: TRBJ1-4
cdr3_aa: CASSFQGVNNEKLFF
cdr3_nt: TGTGCCAGCAGCTTTCAGGGGGTGAATAATGAAAAACTGTTTTTT

d_call: TRBD1
v_call: TRBV7-6
clone_size: -
j_call: TRBJ1-1
cdr3_aa: CASSLGTGATEAFF
cdr3_nt: TGTGCCAGCAGCTTAGGGACAGGGGCCACTGAAGCTTTCTTT

d_call: TRBD1
v_call: TRBV5-1
clone_size: -
j_call: TRBJ1-2
cdr3_aa: CASSRTGRLEGYGYTF
cdr3_nt: TGCGCCAGCTCGAGGACAGGGCGGTTGGAGGGCTATGGCTACACCTTC

d_call: TRBD1
v_call: TRBV7-2
clone_size: -
j_call: TRBJ1-1
cdr3_aa: CASSWTGLNTEAFF
cdr3_nt: TGTGCCAGCAGCTGGACAGGTTTGAACACTGAAGCTTTCTTT

d_call: TRBD2
v_call: TRBV19
clone_size: -
j_call: TRBJ2-1
cdr3_aa: CASSITPGGVHEQFF
cdr3_nt: TGTGCCAGTAGTATTACTCCGGGGGGGGTGCATGAGCAGTTCTTC

d_call: -
v_call: TRBV9
clone_size: once
j_call: TRBJ1-6
cdr3_aa: CASSVVAANSPLHF
cdr3_nt: TGTGCCAGCAGCGTAGTGGCGGCAAATTCACCCCTCCACTTT

d_call: TRBD1
v_call: TRBV7-2
clone_size: -
j_call: TRBJ1-4
cdr3_aa: CASSLHRGTNEKLFF
cdr3_nt: TGTGCCAGCAGCCTTCACAGGGGAACTAATGAAAAACTGTTTTTT